The 8 T cell receptor beta chains in this list originate from one sample, sequenced in a study of a mutant IDH1 vaccine in newly diagnosed glioma. These receptors' targets are unknown. TCRdb keeps only in-frame clones here, not all; method: immunoSEQ multiplex PCR. Among about 74,000 clones listed, approximately 86% were seen once. As to time point: week 35, safety follow-up. Every single dose of the vaccine, 300 ug of mutant IDH1 20-mer peptide, came with topical imiquimod. The specimen was PBMCs, collected from a glioma patient whose treatment included an IDH1 peptide vaccine. These receptor sequences come from a young man with glioma.

The V and J genes are TRBV5-6 and TRBJ2-2; D unresolved. This CDR3 spans 13 amino acids. Germline loops: CDR1 SGHDT, CDR2 YYEEEE. V shed 0 bases and J shed 5 bases, with 5 bases lying between them. The DNA of the CDR3 is TGTGCCAGCAGCTTGGGGCGGACCGGGGAGCTGTTTTTT. Translated, it gives CASSLGRTGELFF. Using reference TRBV5-6 and TRBJ2-2 for the parts outside the CDR3, the full variable domain is DAGVTQSPTHLIKTRGQQVTLRCSPKSGHDTVSWYQQALGQGPQFIFQYYEEEERQRGNFPDRFSGHQFPNYSSELNVNALLLGDSALYLCASSLGRTGELFFGEGSRLTVL.

Here the CDR3 reads CASSLAGELFF. CDR3 coding DNA: TGTGCCAGCAGTTTGGCCGGGGAGCTGTTTTTT. V is TRBV6-6 and J is TRBJ2-2; D unresolved. Germline V gene sequence: CDR1 MNHNY, CDR2 SVGAGI (reference sequence). V was trimmed by 4 bases and J by 6 bases, leaving 3 bases between them. The CDR3 is 11 amino acids.

This rearrangement joins TRBV13 to TRBJ2-7; D possibly corresponds to TRBD1 (5 bases). The CDR3 covers 13 residues. The germline V gene has CDR1 PRHDT and CDR2 FYEKMQ (reference sequence). Deletions cut 2 bases from V and 3 bases from J, with 8 bases between. The DNA of the CDR3 is TGTGCCAGCAGCTTAAAAGACAGCTACGAGCAGTACTTC. It translates to CASSLKDSYEQYF.

The V gene is TRBV19, the J gene TRBJ1-4; D remains unclear. CDR3 length: 15 residues. The V end lost 3 bases, the J end lost 8 bases, and 16 bases lay between the germline ends. Germline assignment: CDR1 LNHDA and CDR2 SQIVND (reference sequence). DNA for the CDR3: TGTGCCAGTAGTATTAAGGGTTCTTGGGAAGAAAAACTGTTTTTT. Protein: CASSIKGSWEEKLFF.

V and J are TRBV28 and TRBJ1-1; D may be TRBD1 (6 bases). This CDR3 is 11 amino acids long. The germline gives CDR1 MDHEN, CDR2 SYDVKM. Trimming shortened V by 7 bases and J by 7 bases, and 10 bases separated the two germline ends. The CDR3 sequence: CASIQGREAFF. DNA for the CDR3: TGTGCCAGCATCCAGGGGCGTGAAGCTTTCTTT.

The chain joins TRBV7-3 to TRBJ2-7; 10 bases are shared with TRBD2. The length of the CDR3 is 17 residues. Germline assignment: CDR1 SGHTA and CDR2 FQGTGA. V shed 3 bases and J 7 bases; nucleotides not matched to a gene: 15. The CDR3 DNA is TGTGCCAGCAGCTTTAGGACTAGCGGTGTTCCTCCGTGGGAGCAGTACTTC. This sequence encodes CASSFRTSGVPPWEQYF.

Of note for this clone: A junction boundary mismatches the germline segment, possibly from a read error. J is TRBJ2-7 and V is TRBV6-1; no definite D call. This CDR3 region has 11 residues. CDR1 and CDR2 (germline): MNHNS, SASEGT. The CDR3 region is CASTRSHEQYF. The CDR3 DNA reads TGTGCCAGCACACGCTCCCACGAGCAGTACTTC.

This clone has only one observation. This chain connects TRBV6-5 to TRBJ1-2; the D is unclear. Between the trimmed V and J ends, which lost 4 bases and 2 bases, there was a span of 5 bases. The germline CDR1 and CDR2 sequences are MNHEY and SVGAGI. The CDR3 covers 12 residues. Here the CDR3 DNA reads TGTGCCAGCAGTTCGCCGAACTATGGCTACACCTTC. Residues: CASSSPNYGYTF.